This TCR beta chain was retrieved from a study of T cell changes during pregnancy in multiple sclerosis. The assay was immunoSEQ multiplex PCR, and TCRdb's table has in-frame clones only and misses some. The sample consists of under 65,000 clones, 93% of them appearing once. There are 15 residues in the CDR3. CDR1 is LNHDA and CDR2 is SQIVND in the germline V gene (reference sequence). The junction had 5 bases not matched to a gene; V was cut back by 5 bases and J by 0 bases. The sequence came from a female donor with multiple sclerosis, enrolled in a pregnancy study. The gene calls are TRBV19 and TRBJ1-1; 8 nucleotides match TRBD1. The material sequenced was CD8+ T cells from peripheral blood mononuclear cells, taken in the second trimester of pregnancy. This chain's CDR3 is CASSSLDRVNTEAFF. As DNA, the CDR3 is TGTGCCAGTAGTTCCCTGGACAGGGTGAACACTGAAGCTTTCTTT.